This is a list of T cell receptor beta chains from one sample in a study of T-cell reconstitution after alpha-beta-depleted transplantation in children. A single record per CDR3 protein comes from TCRdb applying MiXCR to the PCR reads. The sample yields 90,000 to 130,000 distinct CDR3 sequences, around 10% seen once. The sequences come from PBMCs from the stem cell graft donor, collected from the stem cell graft. The receptors here all came from a human donor who donated a stem cell graft to a child with acute lymphoblastic leukemia. Both conserved end residues are part of each CDR3. D genes are given only for firm matches. Clone size is given for some rows only: seen once, a few or many times, or a class if the clone is expanded.

cdr3_aa cdr3_nt j_call clone_size v_call d_call
CASSSAGGGYGYTF TGTGCCAGCAGCTCAGCGGGCGGGGGCTATGGCTACACCTTC TRBJ1-2 many TRBV7-2 -
CASSQPGQTNYGYTF TGTGCCAGCAGTCAACCGGGACAGACTAACTATGGCTACACCTTC TRBJ1-2 many TRBV5-4 TRBD1
CASSPGETPSYEQYF TGTGCCAGCAGCCCTGGGGAGACCCCTTCCTACGAGCAGTACTTC TRBJ2-7 many TRBV9 -
CASSPPPFIGLPSSYEQYF TGTGCCAGCAGCCCCCCACCATTTATAGGACTACCGAGCTCCTACGAGCAGTACTTC TRBJ2-7 many TRBV11-2 -
CASSLAGQGNQPQHF TGCGCCAGCAGCTTGGCCGGACAGGGCAATCAGCCCCAGCATTTT TRBJ1-5 many TRBV5-1 TRBD1
CSAGNLADNEQFF TGCAGTGCTGGGAACCTAGCGGACAATGAGCAGTTCTTC TRBJ2-1 many TRBV20-1 TRBD2
CASSLAYRGTATNEKLFF TGTGCCAGCAGCTTAGCTTACAGGGGAACAGCAACTAATGAAAAACTGTTTTTT TRBJ1-4 - TRBV7-8 TRBD1
CASTPTRNEGNTIYF TGCGCCAGCACCCCGACCCGGAACGAGGGAAACACCATATATTTT TRBJ1-3 many TRBV5-1 -
CASTGGESYNEQFF TGTGCCAGCACCGGGGGAGAATCATACAATGAGCAGTTCTTC TRBJ2-1 many TRBV6-2/TRBV6-3 -
CASSPTRPANEKLFF TGCGCCAGCAGCCCCACGCGGCCCGCTAATGAAAAACTGTTTTTT TRBJ1-4 many TRBV5-1 -
CASSQDVRGFAMNTEAFF TGCGCCAGCAGCCAAGACGTACGAGGGTTCGCCATGAACACTGAAGCTTTCTTT TRBJ1-1 many TRBV4-3 -
CASSLFGQGEGGYTF TGTGCCAGCAGCTTATTTGGTCAGGGGGAAGGCGGCTACACCTTC TRBJ1-2 many TRBV7-8 TRBD1
CASSPGGQGKNEQYF TGTGCCAGCTCACCTGGGGGACAGGGAAAGAACGAGCAGTACTTC TRBJ2-7 many TRBV18 TRBD1
CASSLALAGATDTQYF TGTGCCAGCAGTTTAGCGCTAGCGGGGGCCACAGATACGCAGTATTTT TRBJ2-3 many TRBV5-1 TRBD2
CSVDTTESYGYTF TGCAGCGTTGATACGACAGAGTCATATGGCTACACCTTC TRBJ1-2 many TRBV29-1 -
CASSLAYGRRSNQPQHF TGTGCCAGCAGTTTAGCGTACGGCAGGCGCAGCAATCAGCCCCAGCATTTT TRBJ1-5 many TRBV12-3/TRBV12-4 -
CASSIQGPNSGETQYF TGTGCCAGTAGTATTCAGGGTCCCAACTCGGGGGAGACCCAGTACTTC TRBJ2-5 many TRBV19 -
CASSFIGQEQFF TGCGCCAGCAGCTTCATCGGCCAAGAGCAGTTCTTC TRBJ2-1 many TRBV5-1 -
CASSLSGLAGLETQYF TGTGCCAGCAGCCTAAGCGGACTAGCGGGGTTGGAGACCCAGTACTTC TRBJ2-5 many TRBV3-1 TRBD2
CASSDILGDSGANVLTF TGTGCCAGCAGTGACATTCTGGGAGACTCTGGGGCCAACGTCCTGACTTTC TRBJ2-6 many TRBV6-1 -
CASSSPGTGGDEQYF TGCGCCAGCAGCTCCCCCGGGACAGGGGGCGACGAGCAGTACTTC TRBJ2-7 few TRBV5-1 TRBD1
CSAGTDYEQYF TGCAGTGCGGGGACAGACTACGAGCAGTACTTC TRBJ2-7 many TRBV20-1 TRBD1
CASSLMASGKITQYF TGTGCCAGCAGCTTGATGGCTAGCGGGAAGATAACGCAGTATTTT TRBJ2-3 many TRBV5-6 TRBD2
CSVVAKNYEQYF TGCAGCGTTGTAGCGAAGAATTACGAGCAGTACTTC TRBJ2-7 few TRBV29-1 -
CAWSARPSGKLFF TGTGCCTGGAGTGCTCGTCCCTCCGGAAAACTGTTTTTT TRBJ1-4 few TRBV30 -
CASSLQGRNTEAFF TGTGCCAGCAGCTTGCAGGGTCGGAACACTGAAGCTTTCTTT TRBJ1-1 many TRBV5-6 -
CASSTAEVNTEAFF TGTGCCAGCTCAACGGCAGAAGTGAACACTGAAGCTTTCTTT TRBJ1-1 once TRBV18 -
CASSRTGGSYNEQFF TGTGCCAGCAGTCGGACAGGGGGCTCCTACAATGAGCAGTTCTTC TRBJ2-1 many TRBV6-2/TRBV6-3 TRBD1
CASSSLTSGADTQYF TGTGCCAGCAGCTCACTGACTAGCGGGGCAGATACGCAGTATTTT TRBJ2-3 many TRBV7-2 TRBD2
CASSLLAGASGELFF TGTGCCAGCAGCCTACTAGCGGGAGCGTCCGGGGAGCTGTTTTTT TRBJ2-2 many TRBV3-1 TRBD2
CATTQGLNYGYTF TGTGCCACCACACAGGGCCTTAACTATGGCTACACCTTC TRBJ1-2 many TRBV5-5 -
CASSVKPGQGSYEQYF TGCGCCAGCAGCGTAAAACCGGGACAGGGGTCCTACGAGCAGTACTTC TRBJ2-7 many TRBV5-1 TRBD1
CASSRLAETGELFF TGTGCCAGCAGCCGACTGGCAGAAACCGGGGAGCTGTTTTTT TRBJ2-2 many TRBV12-3/TRBV12-4 -
CASSQERPTPNTEAFF TGTGCCAGCAGCCAAGAGCGACCGACTCCGAACACTGAAGCTTTCTTT TRBJ1-1 - TRBV3-1 -
CASSLGQLVDTQYF TGTGCCAGCAGTTTGGGTCAACTAGTAGATACGCAGTATTTT TRBJ2-3 many TRBV12-3/TRBV12-4 -
CAWSPLDYGYTF TGTGCCTGGAGTCCCCTGGACTATGGCTACACCTTC TRBJ1-2 - TRBV30 -
CASSLQGVPYEQYF TGCGCCAGCAGCTTACAGGGGGTTCCCTACGAGCAGTACTTC TRBJ2-7 many TRBV5-1 TRBD1
CASSLEQRSQDGYTF TGTGCCAGCAGCTTAGAACAACGCAGCCAAGATGGCTACACCTTC TRBJ1-2 - TRBV7-2 -
CASSLAAMNTEAFF TGTGCCAGCAGTTTAGCCGCTATGAACACTGAAGCTTTCTTT TRBJ1-1 many TRBV12-3/TRBV12-4 -
CASSFGGVYGYTF TGTGCCAGCAGTTTTGGGGGTGTCTATGGCTACACCTTC TRBJ1-2 many TRBV27 -
CAIKPHRADPLYEQYF TGTGCCATTAAACCGCACCGGGCGGATCCTCTTTACGAGCAGTACTTC TRBJ2-7 many TRBV10-3 -
CASSPRTGIDQPQHF TGTGCCAGCAGTCCACGGACAGGGATCGATCAGCCCCAGCATTTT TRBJ1-5 many TRBV12-3/TRBV12-4 TRBD1
CASSTGFLQPQHF TGTGCCAGCAGTACAGGGTTCCTTCAGCCCCAGCATTTT TRBJ1-5 many TRBV12-3/TRBV12-4 -
CASSLRTHSLSSGANVLTF TGCGCCAGCAGCTTGAGGACACACAGTTTAAGCTCTGGGGCCAACGTCCTGACTTTC TRBJ2-6 many TRBV5-1 -
CASSLGSVPNEQFF TGTGCCAGCAGCTTAGGGTCAGTTCCGAATGAGCAGTTCTTC TRBJ2-1 many TRBV7-3 -
CALCLSRGLAGGVHNEQFF TGTGCCCTCTGTTTATCCCGAGGACTAGCGGGAGGGGTCCACAATGAGCAGTTCTTC TRBJ2-1 - TRBV2 TRBD2
CASSYQTGGADGYTF TGTGCCAGCAGTTACCAGACAGGGGGCGCGGATGGCTACACCTTC TRBJ1-2 many TRBV6-5 TRBD1
CSARDRGTYNSPLHF TGCAGTGCTAGAGATCGAGGGACGTATAATTCACCCCTCCACTTT TRBJ1-6 many TRBV20-1 -
CASSERGQVSYEQYF TGTGCCAGCAGCGAAAGGGGACAGGTTTCCTACGAGCAGTACTTC TRBJ2-7 many TRBV7-2 TRBD1
CASSLLGTEVLHF TGCGCCAGCAGCTTGTTGGGGACAGAAGTTCTCCACTTT TRBJ1-6 many TRBV5-1 TRBD1
CSAGDREKNIQYF TGCAGTGCCGGGGACAGGGAGAAAAACATTCAGTACTTC TRBJ2-4 many TRBV20-1 TRBD1
CASSTGTKGEKLFF TGCGCCAGCAGCACCGGGACGAAGGGGGAAAAACTGTTTTTT TRBJ1-4 many TRBV5-1 -
CSARDGKIGTDANTGELFF TGCAGTGCTAGAGATGGGAAGATTGGGACAGACGCGAACACCGGGGAGCTGTTTTTT TRBJ2-2 many TRBV20-1 TRBD1
CASSFGGASGNEQYF TGTGCCAGCAGCTTTGGGGGGGCGTCCGGGAACGAGCAGTACTTC TRBJ2-7 many TRBV7-2 -
CASSYSGTGNEQFF TGTGCCAGCAGTTACTCTGGGACCGGCAATGAGCAGTTCTTC TRBJ2-1 many TRBV6-2/TRBV6-3 -
CASSLDSPGAGEAFF TGCGCCAGCAGCTTGGATTCTCCGGGGGCCGGTGAAGCTTTCTTT TRBJ1-1 many TRBV5-1 -
CASSSEQETQYF TGCGCCAGCAGCTCGGAGCAAGAGACCCAGTACTTC TRBJ2-5 many TRBV5-1 -
CASIEKISGEQYF TGTGCCAGCATTGAAAAGATATCCGGCGAGCAGTACTTC TRBJ2-7 many TRBV6-1 -